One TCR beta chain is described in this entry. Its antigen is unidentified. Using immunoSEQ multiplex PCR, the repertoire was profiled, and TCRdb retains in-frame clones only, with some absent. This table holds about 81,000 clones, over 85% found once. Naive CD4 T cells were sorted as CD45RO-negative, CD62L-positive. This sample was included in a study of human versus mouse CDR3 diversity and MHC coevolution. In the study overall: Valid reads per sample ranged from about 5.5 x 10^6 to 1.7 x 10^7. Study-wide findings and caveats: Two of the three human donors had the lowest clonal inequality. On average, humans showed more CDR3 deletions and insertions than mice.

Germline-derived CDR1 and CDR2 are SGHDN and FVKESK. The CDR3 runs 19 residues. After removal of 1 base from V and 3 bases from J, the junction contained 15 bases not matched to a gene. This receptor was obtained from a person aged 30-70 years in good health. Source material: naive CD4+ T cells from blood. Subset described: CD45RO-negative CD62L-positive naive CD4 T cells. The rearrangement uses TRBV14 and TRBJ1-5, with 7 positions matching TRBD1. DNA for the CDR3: TGTGCCAGCAGCCAAGGAAAGGGAATAGGACAGGCCGTCAATCAGCCCCAGCATTTT. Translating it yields CASSQGKGIGQAVNQPQHF.